The TCR beta chain described here comes from a study of CXCR3-negative and CXCR3-positive naive CD8 T cells. UMI-labeled 5' RACE yielded the TRB cDNA libraries. One entry per CDR3 protein, without DNA, is what TCRdb gives after re-calling the 5' RACE reads. The sample table sets out 75,000 to 100,000 distinct CDR3 sequences. Triplicates of 250,000 to 350,000 cells were sorted from each CD8+ T cell subset. Germline assignment: CDR1 DFQATT and CDR2 SNEGSKA (reference sequence). The CDR3 is 12 residues long. A remark on this clonotype: Its antigen remains unidentified.

Study-wide findings and caveats: CXCR3-positive naive cells had TRB CDR3s that were more hydrophobic than CXCR3-negative naive cells had. Cryopreservation partially lowered CXCR3 expression, so most assays used fresh PBMCs. Naive subsets had comparable surface CD5, so TRB CDR3 properties gauged TCR strength.

The clonotype originates from a human donor in good health. Some clones in this sample may be carry-over from other donors' samples. Source material: naive CXCR3+ CD8+ T cells from blood. As to subset: CD45RO-CCR7+CD27+CD95- naive CD8+ T cells expressing CXCR3 (TNR3+). The genes are TRBV20-1 and TRBJ2-1; TCRdb lists TRBD1, though no DNA is available to test this call. The chain's CDR3 is CSAREVGTEQFF.